A selection of T cell receptor beta chains follows, all from one sample in a study of immune evolution from preneoplasia to lung adenocarcinoma. Generated by immunoSEQ multiplex PCR, the TCRdb table keeps only in-frame clones and is missing some. Of roughly 2,200 clones in the sample, about 80% were seen once. Material: FFPE minimally invasive lung adenocarcinoma tissue. These receptors all come from a person in their sixties or seventies with lung adenocarcinoma. The CDR3 runs from the conserved cysteine through the conserved F or W. Fields, in order: CDR3 DNA, CDR3 protein, J gene, V gene, D gene, clone size. D genes are given only for firm matches. Only part of the rows carry a size: once, few, many, or a class if the clone is expanded.

cdr3_nt: TGTGCCAGTAGTAATATGGCGCTCTCTAACTATGGCTACACCTTC; cdr3_aa: CASSNMALSNYGYTF; j_call: TRBJ1-2; v_call: TRBV19; d_call: .; clone_size: .
cdr3_nt: TGTGCCAGCAGCCCCTCTGGCACGGATACGCAGTATTTT; cdr3_aa: CASSPSGTDTQYF; j_call: TRBJ2-3; v_call: TRBV7-9; d_call: .; clone_size: once
cdr3_nt: TGCGCCAGCAGAGATACTAGCGGGGGGGCTAGGGATGAGCAGTTCTTC; cdr3_aa: CASRDTSGGARDEQFF; j_call: TRBJ2-1; v_call: TRBV5-1; d_call: TRBD2; clone_size: few
cdr3_nt: TGCGCCAGCAGCTTGGGGTACAGGGGTCGTTACAATGAGCAGTTCTTC; cdr3_aa: CASSLGYRGRYNEQFF; j_call: TRBJ2-1; v_call: TRBV5-1; d_call: TRBD1; clone_size: .
cdr3_nt: TGTGCCAGCAGCTTCGTCCGCTCTCCCTACGAGCAGTACTTC; cdr3_aa: CASSFVRSPYEQYF; j_call: TRBJ2-7; v_call: TRBV7-9; d_call: .; clone_size: .
cdr3_nt: TGCGCCAGCAGCTTGGCGTTATCCGGGGCCAACGTCCTGACTTTC; cdr3_aa: CASSLALSGANVLTF; j_call: TRBJ2-6; v_call: TRBV5-1; d_call: .; clone_size: .
cdr3_nt: TGTGCCCACGGTCCGGGTTATCAGCCCCAGCATTTT; cdr3_aa: CAHGPGYQPQHF; j_call: TRBJ1-5; v_call: TRBV6-6; d_call: .; clone_size: .
cdr3_nt: TGCAGCGTCCTGCCCGATTGGATGCAGGCGAACCAGGAGGGCTACACCTTC; cdr3_aa: CSVLPDWMQANQEGYTF; j_call: TRBJ1-2; v_call: TRBV29-1; d_call: .; clone_size: .
cdr3_nt: TGTGCCAGCAGTTACTCGACAGCTAACTATGGCTACACCTTC; cdr3_aa: CASSYSTANYGYTF; j_call: TRBJ1-2; v_call: TRBV6-6; d_call: .; clone_size: .
cdr3_nt: TGCGCCAGCAGCCAACTCCGGGACAGCTACGAGCAGTACTTC; cdr3_aa: CASSQLRDSYEQYF; j_call: TRBJ2-7; v_call: TRBV4-1; d_call: TRBD1; clone_size: .
cdr3_nt: TGTGCCAGCAGTTACGTCAGGGCGAACACCGGGGAGCTGTTTTTT; cdr3_aa: CASSYVRANTGELFF; j_call: TRBJ2-2; v_call: TRBV6-5; d_call: .; clone_size: .
cdr3_nt: TGCGCCAGCAGCCAAGGTGACACCCGAGGGGATGAGCAGTTCTTC; cdr3_aa: CASSQGDTRGDEQFF; j_call: TRBJ2-1; v_call: TRBV4-1; d_call: .; clone_size: .
cdr3_nt: TGTGCCAGCAGCCGGACTAGCGCGACCTACAATGAGCAGTTCTTC; cdr3_aa: CASSRTSATYNEQFF; j_call: TRBJ2-1; v_call: TRBV7-2; d_call: TRBD2; clone_size: few
cdr3_nt: TGTGCCAGCAGCTCACCCGGCGGGGGCACAGATACGCAGTATTTT; cdr3_aa: CASSSPGGGTDTQYF; j_call: TRBJ2-3; v_call: TRBV7-2; d_call: .; clone_size: .
cdr3_nt: TGTGCCAGCAGCTCGGGGACAGAATGGGATCGCGGGTATGGCTACACCTTC; cdr3_aa: CASSSGTEWDRGYGYTF; j_call: TRBJ1-2; v_call: TRBV11-2; d_call: TRBD1; clone_size: .
cdr3_nt: TGTGCCAGCAGCCTCGGGACAGGGGGCGCGGAGACCCAGTACTTC; cdr3_aa: CASSLGTGGAETQYF; j_call: TRBJ2-5; v_call: TRBV6-5; d_call: TRBD1; clone_size: .
cdr3_nt: TGTGCCAGCAGCTTAGCCTTGACCCGAGGGGAGACCCAGTACTTC; cdr3_aa: CASSLALTRGETQYF; j_call: TRBJ2-5; v_call: TRBV7-2; d_call: .; clone_size: once
cdr3_nt: TGTGCCAGTAGCTTACAAGCGAACACCGGGGAGCTGTTTTTT; cdr3_aa: CASSLQANTGELFF; j_call: TRBJ2-2; v_call: TRBV19; d_call: .; clone_size: .
cdr3_nt: TGTGCCAGCAGTTTGATAGGGCCGGGGGAGACCCAGTACTTC; cdr3_aa: CASSLIGPGETQYF; j_call: TRBJ2-5; v_call: TRBV28; d_call: .; clone_size: .
cdr3_nt: TGTGCCAGCAGCGTTGGGGGGTTTAACACTGAAGCTTTCTTT; cdr3_aa: CASSVGGFNTEAFF; j_call: TRBJ1-1; v_call: TRBV9; d_call: .; clone_size: once
cdr3_nt: TGTGCCAGCAGCTTAGATCCGAACGCCTACAATGAGCAGTTCTTC; cdr3_aa: CASSLDPNAYNEQFF; j_call: TRBJ2-1; v_call: TRBV11-3; d_call: .; clone_size: once
cdr3_nt: TGTGCCAGCAGCCCAGGGACAGGGGTCCTTTATGGCTACACCTTC; cdr3_aa: CASSPGTGVLYGYTF; j_call: TRBJ1-2; v_call: TRBV7-9; d_call: TRBD1; clone_size: .
cdr3_nt: TGCGCCAGCAGCTTGTCGGGCAGTACGGCCGTTTACGAGCAGTACTTC; cdr3_aa: CASSLSGSTAVYEQYF; j_call: TRBJ2-7; v_call: TRBV5-1; d_call: .; clone_size: .
cdr3_nt: TGTGCCAGCAGCCAAGATTTGGGGCAGGGGCGCGGATACGACGAGCAGTACTTC; cdr3_aa: CASSQDLGQGRGYDEQYF; j_call: TRBJ2-7; v_call: TRBV4-2; d_call: .; clone_size: .
cdr3_nt: TGTGCCAGTAGGACCCGGGACGGGTCTAGCAATCAGCCCCAGCATTTT; cdr3_aa: CASRTRDGSSNQPQHF; j_call: TRBJ1-5; v_call: TRBV19; d_call: .; clone_size: .
cdr3_nt: TGTGCCAGCAGCAGCGAAACCTACGAGCAGTACTTC; cdr3_aa: CASSSETYEQYF; j_call: TRBJ2-7; v_call: TRBV21-1; d_call: .; clone_size: .
cdr3_nt: TGTGCCAGCAGCTTATTCACGGGTCTGAACAATGAGCAGTTCTTC; cdr3_aa: CASSLFTGLNNEQFF; j_call: TRBJ2-1; v_call: TRBV7-3; d_call: .; clone_size: few
cdr3_nt: TGTGCCAGCAGCCAAGATTATAGCGGGGGGTTGGGAGATACGCAGTATTTT; cdr3_aa: CASSQDYSGGLGDTQYF; j_call: TRBJ2-3; v_call: TRBV4-2; d_call: TRBD2; clone_size: .
cdr3_nt: TGCAGCGTTCTCCTTGTGACCGCTGAAGCTTTCTTT; cdr3_aa: CSVLLVTAEAFF; j_call: TRBJ1-1; v_call: TRBV29-1; d_call: .; clone_size: .
cdr3_nt: TGTGCCAGCAGTTACTCCGGGCACCCCGAGCAGTTCTTC; cdr3_aa: CASSYSGHPEQFF; j_call: TRBJ2-1; v_call: TRBV6-5; d_call: .; clone_size: .
cdr3_nt: TGTGCCAGTCTAGACGGACTAGCGGGGGGACTGACCGGGGAGCTGTTTTTT; cdr3_aa: CASLDGLAGGLTGELFF; j_call: TRBJ2-2; v_call: TRBV10-3; d_call: TRBD2; clone_size: .
cdr3_nt: TGTGCCAGTAGTATCTCCTATCCTATTCGGGGGGGCATTAGCAATCAGCCCCAGCATTTT; cdr3_aa: CASSISYPIRGGISNQPQHF; j_call: TRBJ1-5; v_call: TRBV19; d_call: .; clone_size: .
cdr3_nt: TGTGCCAGCAGTCATTTAGCGGGGGGTTCGGATACGCAGTATTTT; cdr3_aa: CASSHLAGGSDTQYF; j_call: TRBJ2-3; v_call: TRBV11-2; d_call: TRBD2; clone_size: once
cdr3_nt: TGCGCCAGCAGTACAGGGGATTTGAACACTGAAGCTTTCTTT; cdr3_aa: CASSTGDLNTEAFF; j_call: TRBJ1-1; v_call: TRBV5-1; d_call: TRBD1; clone_size: .
cdr3_nt: TGTGCCTGGAGTACCCGGACAGGGTTTGACTCTGGAAACACCATATATTTT; cdr3_aa: CAWSTRTGFDSGNTIYF; j_call: TRBJ1-3; v_call: TRBV30; d_call: TRBD1; clone_size: .
cdr3_nt: TGCAGTGTTGCGGGGACTGAAGCTTTCTTT; cdr3_aa: CSVAGTEAFF; j_call: TRBJ1-1; v_call: TRBV20-1; d_call: .; clone_size: .
cdr3_nt: TGCGCCAGCAGCTTCGGCAGGGGGCAATACGAGCAGTACTTC; cdr3_aa: CASSFGRGQYEQYF; j_call: TRBJ2-7; v_call: TRBV5-1; d_call: TRBD1; clone_size: .
cdr3_nt: TGTGCCAGCAGCTTAGATCCGGGGGCCTACGAGCAGTACTTC; cdr3_aa: CASSLDPGAYEQYF; j_call: TRBJ2-7; v_call: TRBV11-2; d_call: .; clone_size: few
cdr3_nt: TGTGCCAGCAGCCAAGGGGGGGTTTTTCCCCTCCACTTT; cdr3_aa: CASSQGGVFPLHF; j_call: TRBJ1-6; v_call: TRBV28; d_call: .; clone_size: once
cdr3_nt: TGTGCCAGCAGCCCGGACACGAACTATGGCTACACCTTC; cdr3_aa: CASSPDTNYGYTF; j_call: TRBJ1-2; v_call: TRBV7-2; d_call: .; clone_size: .
cdr3_nt: TGTGCCAGCAGCTTGCAGGGATACAACACCGGGGAGCTGTTTTTT; cdr3_aa: CASSLQGYNTGELFF; j_call: TRBJ2-2; v_call: TRBV11-3; d_call: .; clone_size: .
cdr3_nt: TGTGCCAGCAGTTGGGGATCGGGGGTTTCACCCCTCCACTTT; cdr3_aa: CASSWGSGVSPLHF; j_call: TRBJ1-6; v_call: TRBV28; d_call: .; clone_size: few
cdr3_nt: TGTGCCAGCAAATCGACAGGGGTGAGGGAGCAGTACTTC; cdr3_aa: CASKSTGVREQYF; j_call: TRBJ2-7; v_call: TRBV27; d_call: TRBD1; clone_size: few
cdr3_nt: TGTGCCAGCAAAACCGATATTACCTACGAGCAGTACTTC; cdr3_aa: CASKTDITYEQYF; j_call: TRBJ2-7; v_call: TRBV6-1; d_call: .; clone_size: .
cdr3_nt: TGTGCCAGCAGCTTTGGGACAGGCACTAGCACAGATACGCAGTATTTT; cdr3_aa: CASSFGTGTSTDTQYF; j_call: TRBJ2-3; v_call: TRBV7-9; d_call: TRBD1; clone_size: .
cdr3_nt: TGTGCCAGCAGCCGGACAGGGGTGACTGAAGCTTTCTTT; cdr3_aa: CASSRTGVTEAFF; j_call: TRBJ1-1; v_call: TRBV7-8; d_call: TRBD1; clone_size: .
cdr3_nt: TGTGCCAGCGGACGGGGAGGGGTCAACGAGCAGTACTTC; cdr3_aa: CASGRGGVNEQYF; j_call: TRBJ2-7; v_call: TRBV6-1; d_call: TRBD2; clone_size: few
cdr3_nt: TGTGCCAGCAGCTTTCCAAACAGCCCCCAGCATTTT; cdr3_aa: CASSFPNSPQHF; j_call: TRBJ1-5; v_call: TRBV5-8; d_call: .; clone_size: .
cdr3_nt: TGCGCCAGCGACGAAGGGGGCTCCTACAATGAGCAGTTCTTC; cdr3_aa: CASDEGGSYNEQFF; j_call: TRBJ2-1; v_call: TRBV5-1; d_call: .; clone_size: .
cdr3_nt: TGCGCCAGCAGCCAAGAAGGGTGGAATGAGCAGTTCTTC; cdr3_aa: CASSQEGWNEQFF; j_call: TRBJ2-1; v_call: TRBV4-3; d_call: .; clone_size: once
cdr3_nt: TGTGCCTGGAGCCTTACCGGGACTCACAATCAGCCCCAGCATTTT; cdr3_aa: CAWSLTGTHNQPQHF; j_call: TRBJ1-5; v_call: TRBV30; d_call: .; clone_size: .
cdr3_nt: TGTGCCAGCAGCTCCTCCGACAATCTCCTCTATGGCTACACCTTC; cdr3_aa: CASSSSDNLLYGYTF; j_call: TRBJ1-2; v_call: TRBV7-9; d_call: .; clone_size: .
cdr3_nt: TGCGCCAGCAGCTCCGGACAGGGTGGGGTTGTGACCCAGTACTTC; cdr3_aa: CASSSGQGGVVTQYF; j_call: TRBJ2-5; v_call: TRBV5-1; d_call: TRBD1; clone_size: .
cdr3_nt: TGCAGCGTTGAACCAGGGACATCCCCAACTAATGAAAAACTGTTTTTT; cdr3_aa: CSVEPGTSPTNEKLFF; j_call: TRBJ1-4; v_call: TRBV29-1; d_call: .; clone_size: few
cdr3_nt: TGTGCCAGCGGGACAGAACCCTACGAGCAGTACTTC; cdr3_aa: CASGTEPYEQYF; j_call: TRBJ2-7; v_call: TRBV9; d_call: TRBD1; clone_size: few